What follows are 21 T cell receptor beta chains derived from one specimen sequenced in a study of Graves' ophthalmopathy and Graves' hyperthyroidism. As the template, RNA transcripts were used to amplify TCR beta CDR3 regions. HTBI primers served in a first-round RT-PCR, which a second-round multiplex PCR followed. TCRdb used MiXCR to reprocess the multiplex PCR reads, holding one entry per CDR3 protein. The sample consists of just over 600,000 distinct CDR3 sequences, about 24% of them appearing once. The sequenced sample was peripheral blood. These receptors were taken from a woman aged 18-29 years with stable Graves' hyperthyroidism. Some clones in this sample may be carry-over from other donors' samples.

The table lists this clonotype with many counts. The chain joins TRBV24-1 to TRBJ2-7, with 12 positions matching TRBD1. The V segment lost 8 bases and the J segment 12 bases; nucleotides outside the gene matches: 13. The CDR3 length is 14 residues. Per the germline V gene, CDR1 is KGHDR and CDR2 is SFDVKD. CDR3 residues: CATTPGTGGLRRYF. CDR3 sequence (DNA): TGTGCCACCACCCCCGGGACAGGGGGCCTTAGACGGTACTTC.

Many counts were recorded for this clonotype. The CDR3 sequence is CSARDYRTDYGYTF. CDR3 coding DNA: TGCAGTGCTAGAGATTATAGGACGGACTATGGCTACACCTTC. The chain has TRBV20-1 and TRBJ1-2; D not resolved. With 0 bases removed from V and 3 bases from J, the gap between germline ends came to 11 bases. Germline V gene sequence: CDR1 DFQATT, CDR2 SNEGSKA (reference sequence). The CDR3 consists of 14 residues.

V gene TRBV7-8 combines with J gene TRBJ2-5, with TRBD1 as a possible D gene (5 bases). The CDR3 spans 15 residues. From germline, CDR1 is SGHVS and CDR2 FQNEAQ. Trimming shortened V by 8 bases and J by 1 base, and 17 bases separated the two germline ends. CDR3 in amino acids: CASRPARVLQETQYF. CDR3 sequence (DNA): TGTGCCAGCCGTCCCGCCAGGGTACTCCAAGAGACCCAGTACTTC.

This chain uses TRBV20-1 with TRBJ2-7; either TRBD1 or TRBD2 may fit D (5 bases each). Germline assignment: CDR1 DFQATT and CDR2 SNEGSKA (reference sequence). V lost 6 bases, J lost 3 bases, and 15 bases lay in between. This CDR3 contains 13 residues. The CDR3 loop reads CSARGAVDYEQYF. CDR3 sequence (DNA): TGCAGTGCCCGAGGGGCGGTCGACTACGAGCAGTACTTC.

This clonotype was detected only a few times. A much larger clone lies a single base off, so this may be a read error. The chain carries TRBV6-5 and TRBJ2-5, with D hard to call. The CDR3 sequence is 12 residues long. V dropped 2 bases and J dropped 4 bases, with 5 bases sitting between them. The germline V gene encodes CDR1 MNHEY and CDR2 SVGAGI. The CDR3 protein is CASSYGSETQYF. The DNA for the CDR3 is TGTGCCAGCAGTTACGGCTCAGAGACCCAGTACTTC.

This clonotype was counted a few times. The chain has TRBV3-1 and TRBJ1-2; D unresolved. Trimming removed 0 bases from V and 6 bases from J, with 11 bases in between. CDR3 length: 14 amino acids. Germline CDR1 LGHDT, CDR2 YNNKEL (reference sequence). CDR3 in amino acids: CASSQDFGLHGYTF. The CDR3 bases are TGTGCCAGCAGCCAAGATTTTGGACTTCATGGCTACACCTTC.

This clonotype was observed at least ten times. The chain employs TRBV6-2 or TRBV6-3 and TRBJ2-5, with D uncertain. The CDR3 consists of 13 residues. In germline, CDR1 is MNHEY, CDR2 SVGEGT. The V end was cut by 2 bases, the J end by 2 bases, with 6 bases between. The CDR3: CASSYARQETQYF. For the CDR3, the DNA is TGTGCCAGCAGTTACGCCAGACAAGAGACCCAGTACTTC.

This clonotype was detected a few times. The J gene is TRBJ1-6, the V gene TRBV6-7, with a tentative D call TRBD1 (6 bases). TRBV6-7 is sorted into the ORF group, with uncertain function. V lost 2 bases and J lost 7, with 18 bases in between. This CDR3 is built from 17 residues. This CDR3 is CASSYPGQPFGNSPLHF. In DNA form, the CDR3 reads TGTGCCAGCAGTTACCCAGGACAGCCGTTTGGGAATTCACCCCTCCACTTT.

This clonotype was detected many times. This may arise from a read error, as a much more abundant clone is one base away. The chain joins TRBV7-9 to TRBJ1-1; a possible D gene is TRBD1 (6 bases). The CDR3 runs to 13 residues. Germline lookup yields CDR1 SEHNR and CDR2 FQNEAQ (reference sequence). V lost 5 bases to trimming and J lost 1 base, with 8 bases between them. The CDR3 loop reads CASSGQQNTEAFF. DNA of the CDR3: TGTGCCAGCAGCGGACAGCAGAACACTGAAGCTTTCTTT.

This clonotype has a count of ten or more. The chain recombines TRBV29-1 with TRBJ2-4, with 7 bases that match TRBD2. The V segment lost 6 bases and the J segment 0 bases; nucleotides outside the gene matches: 8. The CDR3 is made up of 15 amino acids. CDR1 and CDR2 from the germline V gene are SQVTM and ANQGSEA. The CDR3 sequence is CSVTSRSLAKNIQYF. The CDR3 DNA reads TGCAGCGTGACTAGCAGATCGCTAGCCAAAAACATTCAGTACTTC.

This clonotype was picked up many times. The chain uses TRBV7-2 and TRBJ2-2; no definite D call. The CDR3 totals 14 residues. Trimming shortened V by 1 base and J by 3 bases, and 6 bases separated the two germline ends. Germline V gives CDR1 SGHTA, CDR2 FQGNSA. CDR3 loop: CASSLDFYTGELFF. CDR3 bases: TGTGCCAGCAGCTTAGACTTTTACACCGGGGAGCTGTTTTTT.

This clonotype was seen repeatedly, ten times or more. The chain uses TRBV7-7 and TRBJ2-7, with TRBD1 matching over 9 bases. Germline CDR1 and CDR2: SSHAT and FNYEAQ (reference sequence). The CDR3 totals 15 residues. Trimming at V came to 1 base and at J to 2 bases, leaving 3 bases not matched to a gene. The CDR3 region has the DNA TGTGCCAGCAGCTTAGGGACAGGGGCTACCTACGAGCAGTACTTC. Amino acid sequence: CASSLGTGATYEQYF.

This clonotype occurred many times. The chain combines TRBV20-1 with TRBJ1-1, with D unresolved. The length of the CDR3 is 14 residues. The germline CDR1 and CDR2 sequences are DFQATT and SNEGSKA (reference sequence). V was shortened by 1 base and J by 5 bases, with 14 bases between the two germline ends. The CDR3 loop is CSARGHLSGTEAFF. For the CDR3, the DNA is TGCAGTGCTAGAGGGCATCTTTCGGGAACTGAAGCTTTCTTT.

This clonotype was seen more than once but under ten times. The genes are TRBV19 and TRBJ2-6; no reliable D call. The CDR3 length is 14 residues. Germline V gives CDR1 LNHDA, CDR2 SQIVND (reference sequence). Trimming removed 7 bases from V and 0 bases from J, with 7 bases in between. The CDR3 nucleotides read TGTGCCAGTACCTATACCTCTGGGGCCAACGTCCTGACTTTC. It specifies CASTYTSGANVLTF. Full variable domain (rest looked up from reference TRBV19 and TRBJ2-6): DGGITQSPKYLFRKEGQNVTLSCEQNLNHDAMYWYRQDPGQGLRLIYYSQIVNDFQKGDIAEGYSVSREKKESFPLTVTSAQKNPTAFYLCASTYTSGANVLTFGAGSRLTVL.

The V and J genes are TRBV10-3 and TRBJ1-1; TRBD1 might be the D (6 bases). Germline CDR1 is ENHRY and CDR2 is SYGVKD. This CDR3 spans 17 amino acids. V dropped 6 bases and J dropped 0 bases, with 20 bases sitting between them. CDR3 sequence: CAIRADGAGDLNTEAFF. The CDR3 DNA is TGTGCCATCAGAGCCGACGGCGCAGGGGACCTGAACACTGAAGCTTTCTTT.

This clonotype was counted many times. This chain connects TRBV6-2 or TRBV6-3 to TRBJ1-5; TRBD1 aligns across 8 bases. The V segment lost 7 bases and the J segment 2 bases; nucleotides outside the gene matches: 13. The CDR3 has 17 amino acids. Germline loops: CDR1 MNHEY, CDR2 SVGEGT. Written as DNA, the CDR3 is TGTGCCAGCACCAAAACTGAGACAGGGGATCGCAATCAGCCCCAGCATTTT. This translates into CASTKTETGDRNQPQHF.

Many counts were recorded for this clonotype. V is TRBV27 and J is TRBJ2-2, with 9 bases lining up with TRBD2. V was clipped by 7 bases and J by 1 base; unmatched bases: 10. This CDR3 is built from 17 residues. Germline V gives CDR1 MNHEY, CDR2 SMNVEV (reference sequence). CDR3 nucleotides: TGTGCCAGCACCCCCCTCCTGACTAGCGGGAACACCGGGGAGCTGTTTTTT. Its translation: CASTPLLTSGNTGELFF.

This clonotype was counted ten times or more. The genes are TRBV6-5 and TRBJ2-5; no clear D gene. This CDR3 has 13 amino acids. The V gene lost 4 bases and the J gene lost 1 base, with 7 bases spanning the gap. Germline V gene data show CDR1 as MNHEY and CDR2 as SVGAGI. The chain's CDR3 is CASSSIGQETQYF. In DNA, the CDR3 is TGTGCCAGCAGTTCTATAGGCCAAGAGACCCAGTACTTC.

This clonotype appeared many times. J is TRBJ2-7 and V is TRBV11-2, with 8 bases lining up with TRBD1. The CDR3 is made up of 16 amino acids. Germline CDR1 SGHAT, CDR2 FQNNGV. The V segment lost 4 bases and the J segment 2 bases; nucleotides outside the gene matches: 10. The CDR3 is CASSSRGGQGTYEQYF. DNA for the CDR3: TGTGCCAGCAGCTCAAGGGGTGGACAGGGTACCTACGAGCAGTACTTC.

This chain links TRBV28 with TRBJ2-5, with 10 bases identical to TRBD1. V lost 7 bases, J lost 5 bases, and 7 bases stayed unmatched. CDR1 and CDR2 (germline): MDHEN, SYDVKM. This CDR3 has 14 residues. CDR3 sequence reads: CASIETGGFETQYF. Written as DNA, the CDR3 is TGTGCCAGCATCGAGACAGGGGGCTTTGAGACCCAGTACTTC.

The chain carries TRBV6-1 and TRBJ1-5; 7 bases agree with TRBD1. The germline CDR1 and CDR2 sequences are MNHNS and SASEGT. Unmatched junction bases numbered 10, after V lost 5 bases and J lost 9 bases. The CDR3 length is 14 residues. CDR3 bases: TGTGCCAGCAGTCCGGACAGGTCCCAGCCGCCCCAGCATTTT. Protein product: CASSPDRSQPPQHF.